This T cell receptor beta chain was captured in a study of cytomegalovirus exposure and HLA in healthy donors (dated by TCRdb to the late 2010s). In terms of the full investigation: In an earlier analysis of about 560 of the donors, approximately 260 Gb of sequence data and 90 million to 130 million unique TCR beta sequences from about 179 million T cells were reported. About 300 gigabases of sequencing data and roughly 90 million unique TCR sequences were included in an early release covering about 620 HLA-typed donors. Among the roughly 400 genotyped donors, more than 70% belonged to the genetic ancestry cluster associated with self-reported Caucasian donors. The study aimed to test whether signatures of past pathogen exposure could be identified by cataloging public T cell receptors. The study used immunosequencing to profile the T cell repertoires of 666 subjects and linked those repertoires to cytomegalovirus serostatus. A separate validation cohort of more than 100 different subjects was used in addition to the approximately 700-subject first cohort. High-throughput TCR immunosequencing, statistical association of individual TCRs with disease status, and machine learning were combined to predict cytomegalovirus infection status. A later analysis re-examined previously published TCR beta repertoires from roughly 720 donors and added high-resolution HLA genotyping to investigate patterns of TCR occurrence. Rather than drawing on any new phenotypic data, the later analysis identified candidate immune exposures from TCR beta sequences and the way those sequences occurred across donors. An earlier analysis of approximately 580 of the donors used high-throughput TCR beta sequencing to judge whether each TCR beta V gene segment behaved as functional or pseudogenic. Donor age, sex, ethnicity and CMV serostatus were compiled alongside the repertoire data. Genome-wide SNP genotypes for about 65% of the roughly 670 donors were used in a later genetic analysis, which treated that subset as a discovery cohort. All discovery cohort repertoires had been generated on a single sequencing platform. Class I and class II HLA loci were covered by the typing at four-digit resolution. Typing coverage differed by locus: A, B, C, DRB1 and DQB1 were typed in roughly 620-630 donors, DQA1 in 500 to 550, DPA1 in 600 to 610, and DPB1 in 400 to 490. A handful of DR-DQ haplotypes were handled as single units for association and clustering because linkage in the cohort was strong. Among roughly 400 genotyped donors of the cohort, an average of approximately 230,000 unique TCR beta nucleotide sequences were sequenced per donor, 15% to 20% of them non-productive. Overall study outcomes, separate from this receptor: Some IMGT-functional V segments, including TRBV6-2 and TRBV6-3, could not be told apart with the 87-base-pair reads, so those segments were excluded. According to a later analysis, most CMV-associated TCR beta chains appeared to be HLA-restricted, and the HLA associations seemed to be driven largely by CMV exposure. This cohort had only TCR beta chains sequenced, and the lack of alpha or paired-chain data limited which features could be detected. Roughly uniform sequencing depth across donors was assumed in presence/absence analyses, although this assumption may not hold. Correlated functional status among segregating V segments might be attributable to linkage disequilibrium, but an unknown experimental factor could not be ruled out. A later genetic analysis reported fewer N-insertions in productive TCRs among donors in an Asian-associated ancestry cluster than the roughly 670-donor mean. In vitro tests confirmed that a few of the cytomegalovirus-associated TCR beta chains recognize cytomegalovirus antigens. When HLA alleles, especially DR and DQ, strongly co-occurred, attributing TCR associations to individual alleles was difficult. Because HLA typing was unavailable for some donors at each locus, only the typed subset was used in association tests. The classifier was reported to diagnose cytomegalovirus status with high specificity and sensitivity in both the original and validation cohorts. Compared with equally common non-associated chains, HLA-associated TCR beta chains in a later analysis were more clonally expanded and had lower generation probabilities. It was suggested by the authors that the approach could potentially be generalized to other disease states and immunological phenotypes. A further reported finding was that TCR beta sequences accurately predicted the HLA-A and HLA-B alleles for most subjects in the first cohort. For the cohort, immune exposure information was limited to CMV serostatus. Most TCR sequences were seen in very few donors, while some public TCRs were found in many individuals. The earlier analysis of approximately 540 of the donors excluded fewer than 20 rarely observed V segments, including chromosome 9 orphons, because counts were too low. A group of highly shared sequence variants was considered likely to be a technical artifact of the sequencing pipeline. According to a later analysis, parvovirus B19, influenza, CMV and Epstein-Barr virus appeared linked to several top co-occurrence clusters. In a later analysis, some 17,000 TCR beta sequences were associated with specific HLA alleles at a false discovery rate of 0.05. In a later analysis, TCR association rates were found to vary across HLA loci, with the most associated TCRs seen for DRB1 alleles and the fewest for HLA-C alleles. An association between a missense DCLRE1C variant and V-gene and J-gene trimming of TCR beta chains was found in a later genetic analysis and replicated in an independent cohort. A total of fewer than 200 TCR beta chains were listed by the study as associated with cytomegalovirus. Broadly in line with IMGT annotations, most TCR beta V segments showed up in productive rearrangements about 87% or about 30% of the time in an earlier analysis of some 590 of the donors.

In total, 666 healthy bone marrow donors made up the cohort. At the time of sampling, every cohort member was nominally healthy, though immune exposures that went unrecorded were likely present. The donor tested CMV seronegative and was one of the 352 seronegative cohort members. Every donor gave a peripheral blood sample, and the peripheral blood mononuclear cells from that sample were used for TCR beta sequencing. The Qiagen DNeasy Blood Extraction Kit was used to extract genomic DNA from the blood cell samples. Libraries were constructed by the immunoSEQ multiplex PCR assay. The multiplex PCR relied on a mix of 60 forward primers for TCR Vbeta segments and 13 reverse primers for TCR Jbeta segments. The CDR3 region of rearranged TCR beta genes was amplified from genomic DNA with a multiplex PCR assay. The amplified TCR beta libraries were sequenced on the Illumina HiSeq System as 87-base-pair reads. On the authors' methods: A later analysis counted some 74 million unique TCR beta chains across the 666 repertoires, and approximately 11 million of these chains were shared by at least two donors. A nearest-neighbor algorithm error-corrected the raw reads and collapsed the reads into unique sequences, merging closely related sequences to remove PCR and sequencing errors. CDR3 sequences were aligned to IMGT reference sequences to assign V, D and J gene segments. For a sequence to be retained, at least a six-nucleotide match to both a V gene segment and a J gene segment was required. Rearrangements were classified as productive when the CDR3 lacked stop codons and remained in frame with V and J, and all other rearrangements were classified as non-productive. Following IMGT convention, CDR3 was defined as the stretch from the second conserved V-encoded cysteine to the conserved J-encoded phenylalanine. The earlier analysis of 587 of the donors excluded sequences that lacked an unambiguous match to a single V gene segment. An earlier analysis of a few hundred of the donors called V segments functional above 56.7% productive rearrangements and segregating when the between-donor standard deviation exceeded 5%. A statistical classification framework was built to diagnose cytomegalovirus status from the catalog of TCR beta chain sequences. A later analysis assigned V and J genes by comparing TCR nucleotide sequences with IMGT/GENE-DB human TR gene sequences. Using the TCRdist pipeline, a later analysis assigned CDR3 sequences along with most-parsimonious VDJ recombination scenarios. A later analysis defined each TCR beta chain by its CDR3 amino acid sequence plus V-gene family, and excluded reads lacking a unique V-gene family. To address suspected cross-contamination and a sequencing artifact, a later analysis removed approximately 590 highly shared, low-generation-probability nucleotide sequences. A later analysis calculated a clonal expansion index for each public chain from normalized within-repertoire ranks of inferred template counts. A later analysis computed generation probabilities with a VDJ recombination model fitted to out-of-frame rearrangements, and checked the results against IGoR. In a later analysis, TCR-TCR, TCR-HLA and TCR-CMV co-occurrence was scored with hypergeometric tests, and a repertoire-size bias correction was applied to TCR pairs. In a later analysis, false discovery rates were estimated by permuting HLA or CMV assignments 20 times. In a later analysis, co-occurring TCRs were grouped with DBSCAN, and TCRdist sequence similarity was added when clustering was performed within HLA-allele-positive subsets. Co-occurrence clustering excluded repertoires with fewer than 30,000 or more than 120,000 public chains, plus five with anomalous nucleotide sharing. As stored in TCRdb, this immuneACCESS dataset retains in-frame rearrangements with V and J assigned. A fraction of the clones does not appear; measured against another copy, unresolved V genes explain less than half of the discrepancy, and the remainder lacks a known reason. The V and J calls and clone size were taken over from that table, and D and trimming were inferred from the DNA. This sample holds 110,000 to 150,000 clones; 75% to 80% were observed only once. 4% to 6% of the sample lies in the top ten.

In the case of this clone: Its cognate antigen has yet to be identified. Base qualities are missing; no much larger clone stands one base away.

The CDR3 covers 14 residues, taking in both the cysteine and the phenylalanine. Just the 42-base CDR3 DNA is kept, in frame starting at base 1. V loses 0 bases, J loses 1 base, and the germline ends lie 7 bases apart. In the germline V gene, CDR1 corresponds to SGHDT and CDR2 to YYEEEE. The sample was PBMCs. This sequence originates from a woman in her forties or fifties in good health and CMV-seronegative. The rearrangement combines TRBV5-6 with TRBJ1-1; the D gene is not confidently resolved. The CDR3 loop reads CASSLVFQNTEAFF. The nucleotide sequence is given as TGTGCCAGCAGCTTGGTTTTCCAGAACACTGAAGCTTTCTTT.